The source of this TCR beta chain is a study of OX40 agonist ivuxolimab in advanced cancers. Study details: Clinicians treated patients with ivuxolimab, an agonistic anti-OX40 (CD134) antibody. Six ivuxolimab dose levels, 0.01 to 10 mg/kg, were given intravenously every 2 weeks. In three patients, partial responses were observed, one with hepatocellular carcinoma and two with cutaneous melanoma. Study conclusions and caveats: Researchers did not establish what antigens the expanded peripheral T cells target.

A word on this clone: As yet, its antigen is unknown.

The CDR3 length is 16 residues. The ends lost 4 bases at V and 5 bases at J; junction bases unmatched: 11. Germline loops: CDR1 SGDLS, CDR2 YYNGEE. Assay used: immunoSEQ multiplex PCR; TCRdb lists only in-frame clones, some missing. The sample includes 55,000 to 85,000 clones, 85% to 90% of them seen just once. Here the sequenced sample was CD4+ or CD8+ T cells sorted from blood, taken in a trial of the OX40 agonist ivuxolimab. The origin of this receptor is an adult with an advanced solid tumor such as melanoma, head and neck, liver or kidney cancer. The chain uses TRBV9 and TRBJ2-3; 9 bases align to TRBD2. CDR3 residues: CASSPQPSGEGDTQYF. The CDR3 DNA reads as TGTGCCAGCAGCCCCCAACCTAGCGGGGAAGGAGATACGCAGTATTTT.